This T cell receptor beta chain emerged from a study of cytomegalovirus exposure and HLA in healthy donors. To note about this clone: Its antigen is undetermined. One end of the junction fails to match germline, which may point to a read error.

Study observations and caveats: According to a later analysis, donors in an Asian-associated ancestry cluster reportedly had fewer N-insertions than the approximately 670-donor mean. An apparent linkage of common viral pathogens to several of the most significant clusters emerged in a later analysis. Immune exposure was documented only through CMV serostatus.

CDR3 length: 12 residues. Germline CDR1 SEHNR, CDR2 FQNEAQ (reference sequence). The PCR contained 60 Vbeta and 13 Jbeta primers. Measured with immunoSEQ multiplex PCR; TCRdb has only the in-frame clones, and not every one. The sample contains more than 95,000 clones, about 73% of which appear only once. The chain uses TRBV7-9 and TRBJ1-4; D unclear. This clonotype originated in a middle-aged woman in good health and CMV-seronegative. The sequenced material came from PBMCs. CDR3 DNA: TGTTCCAGCAGCCCCACGGATGAAAAACTGTTTTTT. Residues: CSSSPTDEKLFF.